This TCR beta chain was sequenced for a study of vaccination effects on CD4 cells after COVID-19. Study-wide context: Two-dose vaccination with either BNT162b2 or mRNA-1273 was given to the participants. Findings of the study overall: The study dataset contains few convalescent patients and includes no early post-infection timepoints. Researchers report that only 1 of 255 vaccine-induced clones in healthy vaccinees cross-reacted with common cold coronaviruses.

Germline V gene sequence: CDR1 KGHSH, CDR2 LQKENI. Trimming took 3 bases from V and 0 from J, leaving 8 bases between them. The CDR3 sequence is 14 residues long. As concerns this clone: Its antigen is currently unknown.

Sequencing followed a ViraFEST assay step that expanded antigen-specific CD4+ T cells with viral peptide pools. After roughly eleven days in culture, the CD4+ T cells were isolated. Neither prior SARS-CoV-2 infection nor positive nucleocapsid antibodies were present in the vaccine recipients. Half-medium replacement with IL-2 medium occurred on days 3 and 7. Assay used: immunoSEQ multiplex PCR; TCRdb lists only in-frame clones, some missing. The data hold roughly 75,000 clones, with roughly 70% observed a single time. This receptor was identified in a human donor who received a COVID-19 vaccine. Material: CD4+ T cells from PBMCs cultured with HCoV-OC43 spike peptides, obtained before COVID-19 vaccination. The subset is: HCoV-OC43 spike overlapping peptide pool stimulation. The rearrangement uses TRBV18 and TRBJ1-1; D gene ambiguous. The CDR3 reads CASSPGFMNTEAFF. CDR3 DNA sequence: TGTGCCAGCTCACCCGGCTTTATGAACACTGAAGCTTTCTTT.